One T cell receptor beta chain is described in this entry. The source of the sample is a study of cytomegalovirus exposure and HLA in healthy donors. This CDR3 is 17 amino acids long. In germline, CDR1 is SGHNT, CDR2 YYREEE (reference sequence). The ends lost 0 bases at V and 4 bases at J; junction bases unmatched: 8. PCR was performed using 60 Vbeta and 13 Jbeta primers. Under the authors' procedure: A follow-up analysis tallied tens of millions of unique TCR beta chains, roughly 11 million shared. Sequencing used immunoSEQ multiplex PCR; TCRdb keeps in-frame clones, though not all of them. That table supplies the V and J calls and clone size; D and trimming were determined from the DNA. The profile covers more than 140,000 clones, with roughly four fifths appearing a single time and around 6.1% taken by the ten largest.

Material: PBMCs. The rearrangement links TRBV5-4 to TRBJ2-2; 8 bases are shared with TRBD2. This TCR came from a man aged 25 to 40 in good health and CMV-seropositive. The CDR3 bases are TGTGCCAGCAGCTTGGGGTCCGGGAGGGCCCGCACCGGGGAGCTGTTTTTT. Translated: CASSLGSGRARTGELFF.